Detailed here is one T cell receptor (beta chain). This clone was seen only a few times. Its antigen target is currently unknown. No base quality information exists; no much larger clone differs at one position. For sequencing of the TCRbeta CDR3 region, genomic DNA was extracted from the sorted cells. The immunoSEQ Assay was used for sequencing of TCRbeta CDR3 regions. The immuneACCESS repertoire file appears here via TCRdb, limited to in-frame rearrangements. These files lack a portion of the clones; in checked studies, under half of the deficit traces to unresolved V genes, and the cause of the others is not known. This sample lists 45,000 to 65,000 clones; about 80% were detected once. More than 3% of the sample rests with the top ten. The sample belongs to a study of OX40 agonist ivuxolimab in advanced cancers. General notes on the study: Ivuxolimab was an agonistic, fully human IgG2 monoclonal antibody directed against OX40 (CD134), a costimulatory receptor. The monotherapy dose-escalation portion (N of about 50 patients) of the phase I ivuxolimab trial is reported in the paper. Partial responses occurred in three dose-escalation patients: two with cutaneous melanoma and one with hepatocellular carcinoma. Patients were allowed to have had prior anti-PD-1, anti-PD-L1 or anti-CTLA-4 therapy, and around 41% of the dose-escalation patients had previously received checkpoint inhibitors. Intravenous ivuxolimab was administered to patients every 2 weeks at six dose levels: 0.01, 0.1, 0.3, 1.5, 3 and 10 mg/kg. Peripheral TCRbeta sequencing was intended to test whether TCR sequence diversity was altered and clonal T-cell expansion was caused by ivuxolimab. In the dose-escalation cohort, approximately 82% of patients were male, and the mean age was approximately 60 years, with a range of about 20 to 90. Of the 50 to 55 dose-escalation patients, hepatocellular carcinoma was present in about 20, melanoma in around 15, renal cell carcinoma in 9 and head and neck cancer in 9.

Inclusive of the bounding cysteine and phenylalanine, the CDR3 is 13 residues long. Only the CDR3 region is kept as DNA, spanning 39 bases read in frame from base 1. At the junction V is shortened by 5 bases and J by 1 base, with 8 bases in between. According to the germline V gene, CDR1 reads KGHSH and CDR2 reads LQKENI. The investigation overall reported the following: Which antigens the clonally expanded peripheral T cells were specific for was not determined. Clonal expansion of both CD4+ and CD8+ blood T cells was observed from baseline to week 6 at doses 0.1 to 3.0 mg/kg. After ivuxolimab, CD8+ T cells had more expanded clones than CD4+ T cells on average. Low levels of normalized T-cell clonal expansion were also shown by some nonresponding patients. In the 0.1-3.0 mg/kg groups, partial responders had among the lowest normalized peripheral clonal expansion, particularly in CD8+ T cells.

The trial excluded patients who had a history of autoimmune disease or were on systemic immunosuppression. Peripheral blood for TCR sequencing was drawn from every dose cohort at baseline, at cycle 4 day 1 and at cycle 7 day 1. The samples were taken from a phase I, first-in-human, multicenter, open-label dose-escalation trial of ivuxolimab. Adults with locally advanced or metastatic melanoma, renal cell carcinoma, hepatocellular carcinoma or head and neck squamous cell carcinoma were enrolled in the trial. CD4+ and CD8+ T cells were sorted separately from peripheral blood before TCR sequencing. The rearranged chain carries TRBV18 and TRBJ2-5; the D region possibly corresponds to TRBD2 (5 bases align). Sequences were derived from CD4+ or CD8+ T cells sorted from blood, sampled in a trial of the OX40 agonist ivuxolimab. The clonotype comes from an adult with an advanced solid tumor such as melanoma, head and neck, liver or kidney cancer. The CDR3 protein: CASSVTSQETQYF. The DNA is as follows: TGTGCCAGCTCAGTAACTAGCCAAGAGACCCAGTACTTC.